The sequence of this T cell receptor (beta chain) was determined in a study of cytotoxic CD8 clonotypes in ibrutinib-treated CLL (dated by TCRdb to the early 2020s). Notes on the research overall: In this cohort, over 14 patients were treatment-naive and more than 9 were relapsed/refractory, while fewer than 18 had unmutated IGHV. Cryopreserved peripheral blood mononuclear cells were collected at three points: before therapy, at response, and at either sustained remission or disease progression. Samples at response were collected after a median of about 13 months of treatment, with a range of about 6 to 40 months. Longitudinal samples were available for about 30% of the 86 trial participants. Patients were still on ibrutinib when every remission and progressive disease sample was collected. Responses were partial in around 24 patients and complete in 2; after median approximately 69 months follow-up, about 15 stayed in remission and about 12 progressed. Samples averaged approximately 260,000 productive templates and just under 95,000 productive rearrangements.

Findings and caveats that apply to the study as a whole: Public clonotypes were rare and either contracted or stayed stable during treatment, and the rise in clonality at ibrutinib response reflected the expansion of private clonotypes. Sampling times were not matched between sustained-remission and progressing patients, and lymph node repertoires were not studied. At ibrutinib response clonality went up, during sustained remission it held steady, and at progression it dropped back toward baseline. At baseline, clonality was higher than in age-matched healthy donors and showed a strong correlation with circulating CD8+ T-cell counts.

Worth noting for this clone: Its specific antigen is unknown. No qualities accompany the bases; no much larger clone lies one base away.

In the germline V gene, CDR1 corresponds to SGDLS and CDR2 to YYNGEE. Its CDR3 holds 16 amino acids, cysteine through phenylalanine. Only the CDR3 region is kept as DNA, spanning 48 bases read in frame from base 1. Deletion took 0 bases off V and 0 bases off J, with a span of 9 bases between the germline ends. The time point label on this specimen signifies: roughly 2 years on ibrutinib. For TCR beta library preparation, approximately 2 micrograms of genomic DNA were isolated from cryopreserved PBMCs. Longitudinal blood samples from CLL patients receiving ibrutinib monotherapy were subjected to high-throughput TCR beta sequencing. The patients were enrolled in a single-center, open-label phase 2 trial of ibrutinib monotherapy. On a MiSeq, deep resolution sequencing aimed for a depth between 1 in 1 million and 1 in 200,000 T cells, with each clonotype covered around 9.2x on average. The immunoSEQ hsTCRB Kit was used to generate the TCR beta libraries. As for the authors' bioinformatics: Data were analyzed with ImmunoSEQ Data Assistant and ImmunoSEQ Analyzer, with V, D and J genes assigned per IMGT definitions. Clonality, with values ranging from 0 to 1, was calculated as one minus the normalized Shannon entropy of productive rearrangement frequencies. Only overrepresented clonotypes making up at least 0.05% of each patient's repertoire were included in the public clonotype analysis. Repertoires from about a dozen age-matched healthy donors in immuneACCESS were used as clonality controls. TCRdb carries this immuneACCESS record with in-frame sequences only. Its versions omit some clonotypes, under half of them owing to an unresolved V gene in the studies checked, with the rest unexplained. D and trimming were read from the DNA, whereas the V and J calls and clone size are those reported in that table. Recorded for this sample are about 160,000 clones; more than 80% of them occurred a single time. Jointly, the top ten make up about 4.9% of the sample.

This chain is built from TRBV9 and TRBJ2-2, and perhaps TRBD2 as D gene, on 6 matching bases. This clonotype originated in a human donor with chronic lymphocytic leukemia. Sequenced material: PBMCs, taken after 24 months of ibrutinib treatment. In nucleotides, the sequence is TGTGCCAGCAGCGTAGCCGGGACTCCGAACACCGGGGAGCTGTTTTTT. Translation gives CASSVAGTPNTGELFF.